This entry lists 19 T cell receptor beta chains sequenced from one sample in a study of cytomegalovirus exposure and HLA in healthy donors. PCR was performed using 60 Vbeta and 13 Jbeta primers. Only in-frame clones appear in the TCRdb table, and some are missing; sequencing was by immunoSEQ multiplex PCR. The top ten clones hold around 3% of a sample with 150,000 to 200,000 clones, 68% of them seen once. Sequencing was done on a sample of PBMCs. These receptor sequences come from a woman between 40 and 55 years old in good health and CMV-seropositive.

The table lists this clone with a count of one. The chain is built from TRBV28 and TRBJ1-4, with no clear D. The CDR3 extends over 14 amino acids. Germline loops: CDR1 MDHEN, CDR2 SYDVKM. The germline V and J ends were trimmed by 7 bases and 8 bases, with 17 bases remaining between them. CDR3 amino acids: CASTSRPGGEKLFF. In nucleotides, the CDR3 is TGTGCCAGCACCTCAAGGCCGGGCGGGGAAAAACTGTTTTTT.

The rearrangement joins TRBV4-3 to TRBJ2-5, with a tentative D call TRBD2 (5 bases). Between the trimmed V and J ends, which lost 4 bases and 5 bases, there was a span of 17 bases. The CDR3 length is 15 residues. The germline V gene encodes CDR1 LGHNA and CDR2 YSLEER. The CDR3 reads CASSLRGDYTETQYF. The CDR3 nucleotides are TGCGCCAGCAGCCTACGGGGAGATTACACCGAGACCCAGTACTTC.

This chain uses TRBV6-5 with TRBJ1-2; 7 nucleotides match TRBD1. With V trimmed by 5 bases and J by 5 bases, 8 bases remained unmatched. Germline V gene sequence: CDR1 MNHEY, CDR2 SVGAGI. The CDR3 has 14 residues. CDR3 in DNA: TGTGCCAGCAGTGTGGTTGGGACAGAGTATGGCTACACCTTC. Amino acids: CASSVVGTEYGYTF.

The chain links TRBV29-1 to TRBJ2-1; TRBD2 agrees at 16 bases. Germline V gene lookup returns CDR1 SQVTM and CDR2 ANQGSEA. The CDR3 loop spans 17 amino acids. The ends lost 4 bases at V and 7 bases at J; junction bases unmatched: 10. Here the CDR3 DNA reads TGCAGCGTTGTCGGGACTAGCGGGAGGGCCCCGAAGAATGAGCAGTTCTTC. Its translation is CSVVGTSGRAPKNEQFF.

This sequence joins TRBV27 and TRBJ1-2; 8 bases are a match to TRBD1. V gave up 8 bases and J gave up 8 bases; unmatched junction bases: 10. The CDR3 runs to 13 residues. Germline CDR1 MNHEY, CDR2 SMNVEV (reference sequence). CDR3 in DNA: TGTGCCAGCCAAACCACAGGGGGAGACGGCTACACCTTC. Its translation is CASQTTGGDGYTF.

This clone was picked up a small number of times. V and J are TRBV28 and TRBJ1-4; D might be TRBD1 (6 bases). Germline V gene sequence: CDR1 MDHEN, CDR2 SYDVKM. V lost 5 bases, J lost 8 bases, and 12 bases lay in between. The CDR3 sequence is 13 residues long. CDR3 amino acids: CASSAGQFEKLFF. The CDR3 DNA is TGTGCCAGCAGTGCTGGACAGTTCGAAAAACTGTTTTTT.

This clone occurred once. The rearrangement uses TRBV7-9 and TRBJ1-5, with D uncertain. Germline V lookup: CDR1 SEHNR, CDR2 FQNEAQ (reference sequence). V lost 5 bases and J lost 5, with 7 bases in between. This CDR3 is built from 12 residues. The CDR3 coding sequence is TGTGCCAGCAGCGTTCAGGATCAGCCCCAGCATTTT. It is translated as CASSVQDQPQHF.

The chain recombines TRBV4-3 with TRBJ2-7; 10 bases match TRBD2. V lost 4 bases, J lost 3 bases, and 3 bases stayed unmatched. This CDR3 is built from 14 residues. Germline V gives CDR1 LGHNA, CDR2 YSLEER. The CDR3 is CASSPGLADYEQYF. For the CDR3, the DNA is TGCGCCAGCAGCCCTGGACTAGCGGACTACGAGCAGTACTTC.

V gene TRBV7-2 combines with J gene TRBJ2-2, with D perhaps matching TRBD2 (5 bases). V lost 3 bases, J lost 4 bases, and 9 bases lay in between. Per germline, CDR1 SGHTA and CDR2 FQGNSA. The CDR3 is made up of 14 amino acids. The CDR3 DNA reads as TGTGCCAGCAGCTTCGACGGGGTCACCGGGGAGCTGTTTTTT. Translating gives CASSFDGVTGELFF.

The chain recombines TRBV6-5 with TRBJ2-7; 8 bases align to TRBD2. The CDR3 is 14 residues long. With V trimmed by 5 bases and J by 0 bases, 3 bases remained unmatched. The germline V gene has CDR1 MNHEY and CDR2 SVGAGI. Written as DNA, the CDR3 is TGTGCCAGCAGTATAGCGGGAAGCTCCTACGAGCAGTACTTC. Residues: CASSIAGSSYEQYF.

J is TRBJ2-2 and V is TRBV4-1; unclear D gene. Trimming removed 1 base at V and 7 bases at J, with 4 bases between. Germline CDR1 is MGHRA and CDR2 is YSYEKL. The CDR3 has 12 residues. The CDR3 protein is CASSQVHGELFF. The CDR3 DNA reads TGCGCCAGCAGCCAAGTTCACGGGGAGCTGTTTTTT.

The V and J genes are TRBV7-8 and TRBJ2-3; the match to TRBD2 covers 8 bases. This CDR3 has 12 residues. J lost 11 bases, V lost 4 bases, and 5 bases had no gene match. Germline values: CDR1 SGHVS, CDR2 FQNEAQ. The CDR3 sequence: CASSSLAGWQYF. CDR3 sequence (DNA): TGTGCCAGCAGCTCCTTAGCGGGATGGCAGTATTTT.

The rearrangement uses TRBV6-5 and TRBJ1-5; 9 positions agree with TRBD1. CDR1 and CDR2 from the germline V gene are MNHEY and SVGAGI. Trimming at V came to 6 bases and at J to 7 bases, leaving 1 base not matched to a gene. The CDR3 runs to 12 residues. The CDR3 loop is CASRQGAQPQHF. The CDR3 region has the DNA TGTGCCAGCAGACAGGGGGCGCAGCCCCAGCATTTT.

This clone was counted a few times. At one end, the junction sequence differs from germline, possibly due to a read error. This chain links TRBV28 with TRBJ1-5; 9 bases are shared with TRBD1. This CDR3 has 15 amino acids. The V gene's germline CDR1 is MDHEN and CDR2 SYDVKM. The chain's CDR3 is CASSPWDRVDQPQNF. In DNA form, the CDR3 reads TGTGCCAGCAGTCCCTGGGACAGGGTCGATCAGCCCCAGAATTTT.

J is TRBJ2-7 and V is TRBV10-3; 8 bases agree with TRBD2. Germline-derived CDR1 and CDR2 are ENHRY and SYGVKD. This CDR3 is 14 amino acids long. With 7 bases clipped from V and 5 bases from J, the junction kept 10 bases outside the gene matches. The CDR3 nucleotides are TGTGCCATCAAACCGGGACTAGGGATCCACGAGCAGTACTTC. Protein sequence: CAIKPGLGIHEQYF.

The chain employs TRBV4-1 and TRBJ2-6; maybe TRBD2 (6 bases). V lost 4 bases and J 4 bases, leaving 17 bases between the germline ends. Germline V gene lookup returns CDR1 MGHRA and CDR2 YSYEKL. The CDR3 contains 17 residues. The CDR3 region is CASSLSGRGGGANVLTF. CDR3 DNA: TGCGCCAGCAGCCTGAGTGGACGGGGAGGCGGGGCCAACGTCCTGACTTTC.

The chain uses TRBV6-1 and TRBJ1-4; D unclear. The V end lost 2 bases, the J end lost 8 bases, and 12 bases lay between the germline ends. The CDR3 runs 14 residues. Germline CDR1 MNHNS, CDR2 SASEGT. The CDR3 DNA reads TGTGCCAGCAGTGAATCTAATTTCGAAGAAAAACTGTTTTTT. This gives the protein CASSESNFEEKLFF.

The gene calls are TRBV7-8 and TRBJ2-3, with D tentatively TRBD2 (6 bases). The V end lost 1 base, the J end lost 1 base, and 9 bases lay between the germline ends. This CDR3 has 15 residues. Germline V CDR1 and CDR2: SGHVS, FQNEAQ. The CDR3 spells CASSLGSGGTDTQYF. In DNA, the CDR3 is TGTGCCAGCAGCTTAGGTTCGGGAGGCACAGATACGCAGTATTTT.

V and J are TRBV6-5 and TRBJ2-3; D perhaps matches TRBD2 (6 bases). Germline-derived CDR1 and CDR2 are MNHEY and SVGAGI. The CDR3 totals 16 residues. V was trimmed by 0 bases and J by 0 bases, leaving 10 bases between them. CDR3 sequence reads: CASSYSGGVSTDTQYF. For the CDR3, the DNA is TGTGCCAGCAGTTACTCGGGGGGAGTGAGCACAGATACGCAGTATTTT.